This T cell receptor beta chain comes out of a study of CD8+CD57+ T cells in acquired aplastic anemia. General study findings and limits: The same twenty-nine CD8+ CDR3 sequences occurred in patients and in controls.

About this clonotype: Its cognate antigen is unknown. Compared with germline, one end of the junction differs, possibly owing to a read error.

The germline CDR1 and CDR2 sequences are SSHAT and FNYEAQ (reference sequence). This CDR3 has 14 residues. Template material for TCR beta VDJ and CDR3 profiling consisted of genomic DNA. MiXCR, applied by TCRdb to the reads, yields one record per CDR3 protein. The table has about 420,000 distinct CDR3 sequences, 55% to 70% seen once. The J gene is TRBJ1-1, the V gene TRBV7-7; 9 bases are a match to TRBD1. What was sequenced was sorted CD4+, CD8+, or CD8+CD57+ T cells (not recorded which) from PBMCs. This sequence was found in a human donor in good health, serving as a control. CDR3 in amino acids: CASSPDRGSEQAFF. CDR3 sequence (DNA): TGTGCCAGCAGCCCGGACAGGGGTTCGGAGCAAGCTTTTTTT.